This T cell receptor (beta chain) was captured by sequencing in a study of cytomegalovirus exposure and HLA in healthy donors (dated by TCRdb to 2015 to 2018). Some background on the complete study: According to an earlier analysis of a few hundred of the donors, roughly 180 million T cells yielded approximately 120 million unique TCR beta sequences and around 280 Gb of sequence data. About 310 gigabases of sequencing data and tens of millions of unique TCR sequences were included in an early release covering 550 to 650 HLA-typed donors. The genetic ancestry cluster associated with self-reported Caucasian donors included around four fifths of the approximately 410 genotyped donors. The aim of the study was to test whether cataloging public T cell receptors could identify signatures of past pathogen exposure. The T cell repertoires of 700 or so subjects were profiled by immunosequencing and related to cytomegalovirus serostatus. In addition to the first cohort of roughly 670 subjects, a separate validation cohort of approximately 130 different subjects was used. To predict cytomegalovirus infection status, the study brought together high-throughput TCR immunosequencing, statistical association of individual TCRs with disease status, and machine learning. A later analysis re-examined previously published TCR beta repertoires from around 670 donors and added high-resolution HLA genotyping to investigate patterns of TCR occurrence. In the later analysis, no new phenotypic data were used to find candidate immune exposures; instead, reliance was placed on TCR beta sequences and their occurrence across donors. An earlier analysis of some 500 of the donors applied high-throughput TCR beta sequencing to assess whether each TCR beta V gene segment acted as functional or pseudogenic. Donor age, sex, ethnicity and CMV serostatus were compiled alongside the repertoire data. Genome-wide SNP genotypes for about 60% of the roughly 700 donors were used in a later genetic analysis, which treated that subset as a discovery cohort. Every repertoire in the discovery cohort had been generated on one and the same sequencing platform. Class I and class II HLA loci were covered by the typing at four-digit resolution. The number of typed donors differed by locus: roughly 629-640 for A, B, C, DRB1 and DQB1; some 500 for DQA1; around 580 for DPA1; and around 450 for DPB1. Roughly five DR-DQ haplotypes were treated as single units for association and clustering because of strong linkage in the cohort. Across approximately 400 genotyped donors of the cohort, an average of 235,054 unique TCR beta nucleotide sequences per donor were sequenced, and 15% to 20% of those sequences were non-productive. Here is what the overall study found, with its caveats: Assigning TCR associations to individual alleles was difficult when HLA alleles, especially DR and DQ, strongly co-occurred. The study listed approximately 160 TCR beta chains as associated with cytomegalovirus. In vitro tests confirmed that a few of the cytomegalovirus-associated TCR beta chains recognize cytomegalovirus antigens. A further reported finding was that TCR beta sequences accurately predicted the HLA-A and HLA-B alleles for most subjects in the first cohort. In an earlier analysis of 587 of the donors, most TCR beta V segments appeared in productive rearrangements about 87% or about 30% of the time, broadly matching IMGT annotations. Because counts were too low, about 15 rarely observed V segments, including chromosome 9 orphons, were left out of the earlier analysis of some 600 of the donors. Because HLA typing was unavailable for some donors at each locus, only the typed subset was used in association tests. Sequencing depth was assumed to be roughly uniform across donors in the presence/absence analyses, though that assumption may not hold. The cohort was sequenced for TCR beta chains only, and without alpha or paired-chain data the features that could be detected were limited. The classifier was reported to diagnose cytomegalovirus status with high specificity and sensitivity in both the original cohort and the validation cohort. Correlated functional status among segregating V segments might reflect linkage disequilibrium, but an unknown experimental factor could not be ruled out. At a false discovery rate of 0.05, a later analysis linked around 17,000 TCR beta sequences to specific HLA alleles. In a later analysis, HLA-associated TCR beta chains were found to be more clonally expanded and to have lower generation probabilities than equally common non-associated chains. Most TCR sequences were seen in very few donors, while some public TCRs were found in many individuals. The authors suggested that the approach could potentially be generalized to other disease states and immunological phenotypes. A cluster of highly shared sequence variants was judged likely to represent a technical artifact of the sequencing pipeline. In a later genetic analysis, fewer N-insertions in productive TCRs were reported among donors in an Asian-associated ancestry cluster than the roughly 640-donor mean. Some IMGT-functional V segments, including TRBV6-2 and TRBV6-3, could not be distinguished by the 87-base-pair reads and were therefore excluded. A later analysis found that TCR association rates varied across HLA loci, with DRB1 alleles showing the most associated TCRs and HLA-C alleles the fewest. A later analysis found that most CMV-associated TCR beta chains appeared HLA-restricted, with HLA associations seemingly driven largely by CMV exposure. In a later genetic analysis, a missense DCLRE1C variant was associated with V-gene and J-gene trimming of TCR beta chains, and the association was replicated in an independent cohort. A later analysis reported that several top co-occurrence clusters appeared linked to parvovirus B19, influenza, CMV and Epstein-Barr virus. CMV serostatus was the only immune exposure information available for the cohort.

Libraries were constructed by the immunoSEQ multiplex PCR assay. For the multiplex PCR, a mixture combining 60 forward primers for TCR Vbeta segments and 13 reverse primers for TCR Jbeta segments was used. The CDR3 region of rearranged TCR beta genes was amplified from genomic DNA by a multiplex PCR assay. The amplified TCR beta libraries were sequenced on the Illumina HiSeq System as 87-base-pair reads. The authors' pipeline ran thus. A later analysis counted about 76 million unique TCR beta chains across the 650 to 700 repertoires, and some 11 million of these chains were shared by at least two donors. Raw reads were error-corrected and collapsed into unique sequences by a nearest-neighbor algorithm in which closely related sequences were merged to remove PCR and sequencing errors. Alignment of CDR3 sequences to IMGT reference sequences was used to assign V, D and J gene segments. For a sequence to be retained, a match of at least six nucleotides to both a V gene segment and a J gene segment was required. Rearrangements were classified as productive when the CDR3 lacked stop codons and remained in frame with V and J, and all other rearrangements were classified as non-productive. Following IMGT convention, CDR3 was defined as the stretch from the second conserved V-encoded cysteine to the conserved J-encoded phenylalanine. In an earlier analysis of 500 to 650 of the donors, sequences lacking an unambiguous match to a single V gene segment were excluded. An earlier analysis of roughly 590 of the donors called V segments functional above 56.7% productive rearrangements and segregating when the between-donor standard deviation exceeded 5%. A statistical classification framework was developed to diagnose cytomegalovirus status using the catalog of TCR beta chain sequences. A later analysis assigned V and J genes by comparing TCR nucleotide sequences with IMGT/GENE-DB human TR gene sequences. In a later analysis, CDR3 sequences and most-parsimonious VDJ recombination scenarios were assigned using the TCRdist pipeline. In a later analysis, every TCR beta chain was defined by the combination of its CDR3 amino acid sequence and its V-gene family, and reads without a unique V-gene family were dropped. As a way to deal with suspected cross-contamination and a sequencing artifact, a later analysis dropped roughly 600 nucleotide sequences that were highly shared and had low generation probability. In a later analysis, a clonal expansion index was calculated for each public chain from normalized within-repertoire ranks of inferred template counts. Generation probabilities in a later analysis came from a VDJ recombination model fitted to out-of-frame rearrangements, and those results were checked against IGoR. In a later analysis, hypergeometric tests were used to score TCR-TCR, TCR-HLA and TCR-CMV co-occurrence, with a repertoire-size bias correction applied to TCR pairs. False discovery rates were estimated in a later analysis by permuting HLA or CMV assignments 20 times. In a later analysis, co-occurring TCRs were grouped with DBSCAN, and TCRdist sequence similarity was added when clustering was performed within HLA-allele-positive subsets. For co-occurrence clustering, repertoires with fewer than 30,000 or more than 120,000 public chains were excluded, along with 4 to 6 repertoires with anomalous nucleotide sharing. TCRdb took over this immuneACCESS table, retaining in-frame rearrangements with V and J assigned. Such tables are incomplete; in checked studies, under half of the missing clones stem from an unresolved V gene, and the remainder is unexplained. V and J calls and clone size come straight from that table; D and trimming were deduced from the DNA. The sample table lists under 100,000 clones, 70% to 85% of them with a count of one. About an eighth of the sample comes from the top ten.

As concerns this clone: The antigen it binds to is not known. Base qualities are not at hand, and no much larger clone is one base apart.

V lost 2 bases and J lost 3 bases; the stretch between them is 8 bases long. As encoded in the germline V gene (reference sequence), CDR1 is SGHNT while CDR2 is YYREEE. Its CDR3 holds 13 amino acids, cysteine through phenylalanine. CDR3 DNA only is kept here, 39 bases in frame from base 1. The cohort was made up of under 800 healthy bone marrow donors. All cohort members were sampled while nominally healthy, although unrecorded immune exposures were likely present. CMV serostatus was positive for about 300 and negative for about 55% of the roughly 670 cohort members, and was not recorded for this donor. Each donor provided a peripheral blood sample, and peripheral blood mononuclear cells were used for TCR beta sequencing. Genomic DNA extraction from the blood cell samples was performed with the Qiagen DNeasy Blood Extraction Kit.

The chain is encoded by TRBV5-4 joined to TRBJ1-2; TRBD1 is a weak D gene call, 6 bases matching. Sample: PBMCs. The origin of this receptor is a human donor in good health. The nucleotides read TGTGCCAGCAGCTTATCAGGGGACTATGGCTACACCTTC. The resulting protein is CASSLSGDYGYTF.